Sequencing of this TCR beta chain was carried out in a study of patients and donors after allogeneic stem cell transplantation (dated by TCRdb to about 2020). The method was RT-PCR. The sequencer was a NextSeq 550. TCRdb trimmed the raw reads at Q25, called clones with MiXCR and kept productive beta chains. Each entry is one CDR3 protein sequence, shown with its most common DNA and genes. This sample comprises about 410,000 distinct CDR3 sequences, approximately 16% of them detected only once. The biggest ten clones account for around 7.2% of the sample. As concerns this clonotype: The specificity of this receptor is unknown. No quality values exist for individual bases; no much larger clone is one base distant.

Including cysteine and phenylalanine, the CDR3 has 13 amino acids. The kept DNA is CDR3 alone, 39 bases in frame from the first base. CDR1 and CDR2 were assigned from the germline V gene as ENHRY and SYGVKD. V drops 6 bases and J drops 8 bases, leaving 13 bases in between. The TCR comes from a human donor who was either an allogeneic HSCT recipient or a stem cell or donor lymphocyte infusion donor (not recorded which). It is not recorded whose cells these are; they may come from a transplant donor. The rearranged segments are TRBV10-3 and TRBJ2-2; the D gene remains uncertain. Source material: blood, either unsorted or a sorted T cell fraction (not recorded which). The CDR3 region reads CAISGIKAGELFF. At the DNA level, the sequence is TGTGCCATCAGCGGAATTAAGGCGGGGGAGCTGTTTTTT.